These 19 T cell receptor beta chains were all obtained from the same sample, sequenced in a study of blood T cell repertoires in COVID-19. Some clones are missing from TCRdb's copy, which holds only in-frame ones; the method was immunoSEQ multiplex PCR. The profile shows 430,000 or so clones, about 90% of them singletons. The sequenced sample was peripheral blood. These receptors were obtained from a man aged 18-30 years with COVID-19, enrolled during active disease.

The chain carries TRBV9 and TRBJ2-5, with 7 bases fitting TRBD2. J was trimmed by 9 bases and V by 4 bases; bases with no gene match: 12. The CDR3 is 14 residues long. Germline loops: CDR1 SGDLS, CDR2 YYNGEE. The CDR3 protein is CASSQAGPAGAQYF. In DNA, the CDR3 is TGTGCCAGCAGCCAAGCGGGGCCGGCGGGGGCCCAGTACTTC.

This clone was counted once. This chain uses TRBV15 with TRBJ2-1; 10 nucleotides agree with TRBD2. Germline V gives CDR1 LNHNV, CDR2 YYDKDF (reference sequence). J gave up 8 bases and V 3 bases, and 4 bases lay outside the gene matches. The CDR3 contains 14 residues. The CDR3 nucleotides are TGTGCCACCAGCAGGGGAGGGACTAGCGATGAGCAGTTCTTC. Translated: CATSRGGTSDEQFF.

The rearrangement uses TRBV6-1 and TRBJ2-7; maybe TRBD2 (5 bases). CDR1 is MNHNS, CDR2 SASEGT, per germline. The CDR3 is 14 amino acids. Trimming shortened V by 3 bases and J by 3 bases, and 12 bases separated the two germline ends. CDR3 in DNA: TGTGCCAGCAGTGAGGTATTCGGAGGCTACGAGCAGTACTTC. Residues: CASSEVFGGYEQYF.

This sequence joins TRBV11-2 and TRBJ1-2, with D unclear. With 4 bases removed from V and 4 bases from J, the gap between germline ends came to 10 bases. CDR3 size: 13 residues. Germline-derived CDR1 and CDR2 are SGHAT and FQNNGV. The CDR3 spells CASSSEVAYGYTF. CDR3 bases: TGTGCCAGCAGCTCCGAGGTGGCCTATGGCTACACCTTC.

In DNA, the CDR3 is TGTGCCAGGGCCGGGACAGATGGGCCTAACAATGAGCAGTTCTTC. It encodes CARAGTDGPNNEQFF. The chain links TRBV9 to TRBJ2-1, with 7 bases lining up with TRBD1. Germline CDR1 reads SGDLS; CDR2 reads YYNGEE. CDR3 length: 15 residues. J was trimmed by 5 bases and V by 8 bases; bases with no gene match: 13.

The CDR3 nucleotides read TGTGCCACCAGTGATTTTGCTAGGAATGAGCAGTTCTTC. Its protein is CATSDFARNEQFF. The rearrangement links TRBV24-1 to TRBJ2-1; D gene uncertain. V was clipped by 1 base and J by 7 bases, with 7 bases between them. The germline gives CDR1 KGHDR, CDR2 SFDVKD. The CDR3 is 13 residues long.

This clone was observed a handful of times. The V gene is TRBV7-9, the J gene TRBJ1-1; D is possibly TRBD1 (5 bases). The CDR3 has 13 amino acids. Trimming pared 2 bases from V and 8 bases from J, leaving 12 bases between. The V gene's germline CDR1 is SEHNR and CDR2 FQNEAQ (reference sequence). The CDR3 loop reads CASSLPGGKEAFF. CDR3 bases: TGTGCCAGCAGCTTACCGGGGGGGAAAGAAGCTTTCTTT.

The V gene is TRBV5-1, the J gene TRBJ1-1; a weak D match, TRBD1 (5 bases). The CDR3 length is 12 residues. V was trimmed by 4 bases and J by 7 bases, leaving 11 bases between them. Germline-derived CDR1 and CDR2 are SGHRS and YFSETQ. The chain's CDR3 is CASSLQGVEAFF. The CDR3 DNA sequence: TGCGCCAGCAGCCTGCAGGGTGTTGAAGCTTTCTTT.

The chain's CDR3 is CASSEGWGRRAFF. Written as DNA, the CDR3 is TGCGCCAGCAGTGAAGGGTGGGGCAGGCGGGCTTTCTTT. The rearrangement links TRBV10-1 to TRBJ1-1; a possible D gene is TRBD1 (5 bases). This CDR3 contains 13 residues. The ends were cut back, 3 bases at V and 11 bases at J, with 16 bases in the middle. From germline, CDR1 is WNHNN and CDR2 SYGVQD (reference sequence).

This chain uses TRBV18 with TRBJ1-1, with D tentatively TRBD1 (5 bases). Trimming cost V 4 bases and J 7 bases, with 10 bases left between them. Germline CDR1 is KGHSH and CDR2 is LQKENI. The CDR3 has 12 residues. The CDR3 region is CASSRGTGEAFF. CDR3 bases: TGTGCCAGCTCACGCGGGACGGGTGAAGCTTTCTTT.

CDR3 region: CASSPGTSVEQFF. The CDR3 nucleotides are TGTGCCAGCAGCCCCGGGACTAGCGTTGAGCAGTTCTTC. The chain joins TRBV11-2 to TRBJ2-1, with TRBD2 matching over 10 bases. Losses at the gene ends were 5 bases for V and 9 bases for J; bases not matched to a gene: 4. CDR1 is SGHAT, CDR2 FQNNGV, per germline. The CDR3 loop spans 13 amino acids.

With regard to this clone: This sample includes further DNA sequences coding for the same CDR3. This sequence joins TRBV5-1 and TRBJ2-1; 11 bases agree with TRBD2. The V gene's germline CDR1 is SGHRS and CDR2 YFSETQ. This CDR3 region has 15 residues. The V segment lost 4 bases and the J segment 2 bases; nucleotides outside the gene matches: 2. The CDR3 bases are TGCGCCAGCAGCCTAGCGGGGGGAACCTACAATGAGCAGTTCTTC. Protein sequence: CASSLAGGTYNEQFF.

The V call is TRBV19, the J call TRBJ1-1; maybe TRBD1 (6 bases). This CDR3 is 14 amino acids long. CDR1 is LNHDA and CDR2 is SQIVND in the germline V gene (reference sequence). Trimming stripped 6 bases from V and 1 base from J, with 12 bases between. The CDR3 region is CASRGRGENTEAFF. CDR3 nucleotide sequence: TGTGCCAGTAGGGGCAGGGGAGAGAACACTGAAGCTTTCTTT.

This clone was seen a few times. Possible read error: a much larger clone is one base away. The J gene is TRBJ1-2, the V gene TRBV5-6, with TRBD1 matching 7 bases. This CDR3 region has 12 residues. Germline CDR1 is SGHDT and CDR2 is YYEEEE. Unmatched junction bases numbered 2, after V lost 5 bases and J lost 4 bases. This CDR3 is CASSRDSYGYTF. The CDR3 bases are TGTGCCAGCAGTCGGGACAGCTATGGCTACACCTTC.

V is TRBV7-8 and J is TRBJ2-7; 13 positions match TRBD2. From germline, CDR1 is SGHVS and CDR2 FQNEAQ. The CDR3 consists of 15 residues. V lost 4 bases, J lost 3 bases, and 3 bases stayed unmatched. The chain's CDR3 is CASSSRTSGSYEQYF. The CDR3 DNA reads TGTGCCAGCAGCTCCCGGACTAGCGGGAGCTACGAGCAGTACTTC. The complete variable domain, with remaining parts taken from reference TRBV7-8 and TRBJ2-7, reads GAGVSQSPRYKVAKRGQDVALRCDPISGHVSLFWYQQALGQGPEFLTYFQNEAQLDKSGLPSDRFFAERPEGSVSTLKIQRTQQEDSAVYLCASSSRTSGSYEQYFGPGTRLTVT.

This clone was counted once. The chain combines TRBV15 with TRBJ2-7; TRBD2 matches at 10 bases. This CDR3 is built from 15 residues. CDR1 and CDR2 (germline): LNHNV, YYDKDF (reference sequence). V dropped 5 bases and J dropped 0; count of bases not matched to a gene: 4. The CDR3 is CATSLGLAVSYEQYF. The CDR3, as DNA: TGTGCCACCAGCCTAGGACTAGCGGTCTCCTACGAGCAGTACTTC.

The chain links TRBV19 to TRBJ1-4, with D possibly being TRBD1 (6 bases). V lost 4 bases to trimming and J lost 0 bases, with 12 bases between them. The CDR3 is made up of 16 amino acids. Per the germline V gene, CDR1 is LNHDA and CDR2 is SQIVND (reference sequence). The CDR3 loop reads CASSNARTATNEKLFF. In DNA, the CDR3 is TGTGCCAGTAGTAACGCCCGGACAGCAACTAATGAAAAACTGTTTTTT.

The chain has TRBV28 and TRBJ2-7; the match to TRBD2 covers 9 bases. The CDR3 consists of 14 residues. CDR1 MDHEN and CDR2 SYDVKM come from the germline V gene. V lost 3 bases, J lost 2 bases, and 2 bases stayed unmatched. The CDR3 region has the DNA TGTGCCAGCAGTTTTGGCGGGGGGGCCTACGAGCAGTACTTC. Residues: CASSFGGGAYEQYF.

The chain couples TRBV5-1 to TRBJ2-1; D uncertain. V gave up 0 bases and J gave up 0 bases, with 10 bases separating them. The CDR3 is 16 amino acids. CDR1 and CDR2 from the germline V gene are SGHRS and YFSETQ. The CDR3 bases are TGCGCCAGCAGCTTGGCCGCGCCGAGCTCCTACAATGAGCAGTTCTTC. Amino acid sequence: CASSLAAPSSYNEQFF. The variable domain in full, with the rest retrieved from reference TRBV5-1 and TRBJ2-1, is KAGVTQTPRYLIKTRGQQVTLSCSPISGHRSVSWYQQTPGQGLQFLFEYFSETQRNKGNFPGRFSGRQFSNSRSEMNVSTLELGDSALYLCASSLAAPSSYNEQFFGPGTRLTVL.